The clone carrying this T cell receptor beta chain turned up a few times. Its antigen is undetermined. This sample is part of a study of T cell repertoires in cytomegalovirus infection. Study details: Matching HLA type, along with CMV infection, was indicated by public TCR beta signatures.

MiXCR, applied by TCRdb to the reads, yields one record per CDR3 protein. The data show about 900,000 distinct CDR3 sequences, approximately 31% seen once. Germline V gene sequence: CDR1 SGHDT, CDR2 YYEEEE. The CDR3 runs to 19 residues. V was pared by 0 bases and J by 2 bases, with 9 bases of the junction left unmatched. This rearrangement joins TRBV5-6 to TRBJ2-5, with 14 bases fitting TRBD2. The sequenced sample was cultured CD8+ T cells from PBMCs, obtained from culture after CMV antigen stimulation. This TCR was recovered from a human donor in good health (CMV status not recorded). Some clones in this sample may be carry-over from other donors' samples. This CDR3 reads CASSLEGGTSGSLQETQYF. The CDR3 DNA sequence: TGTGCCAGCAGCTTGGAGGGCGGGACTAGCGGGAGTCTACAAGAGACCCAGTACTTC. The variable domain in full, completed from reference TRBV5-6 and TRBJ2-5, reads DAGVTQSPTHLIKTRGQQVTLRCSPKSGHDTVSWYQQALGQGPQFIFQYYEEEERQRGNFPDRFSGHQFPNYSSELNVNALLLGDSALYLCASSLEGGTSGSLQETQYFGPGTRLLVL.